This passage covers 12 T cell receptor beta chains from one sample sequenced in a study of blood T cell repertoires in COVID-19. The method was immunoSEQ multiplex PCR; TCRdb's version includes in-frame clones alone and lacks a portion of them. The sample has 200,000 to 300,000 clones; more than 85% are singletons. The sequenced sample was peripheral blood. The receptor set was obtained from a person aged 18 to 35 with COVID-19, enrolled during active disease.

This rearrangement joins TRBV10-3 to TRBJ2-5, with D possibly matching TRBD2 (6 bases). Germline V gives CDR1 ENHRY, CDR2 SYGVKD. V dropped 6 bases and J dropped 5 bases, with 16 bases sitting between them. The CDR3 is 14 amino acids. The CDR3 region has the DNA TGTGCCATCAGCGAGACCCCGGCGGGGGAGACCCAGTACTTC. It encodes CAISETPAGETQYF.

This sequence joins TRBV10-3 and TRBJ2-7; 7 bases fit TRBD1. The V gene's germline CDR1 is ENHRY and CDR2 SYGVKD. V lost 7 bases and J lost 3; bases outside the gene matches: 9. The CDR3 loop spans 14 amino acids. The CDR3 nucleotides are TGTGCCATCACCTCATCGACAGGGAACTACGAGCAGTACTTC. It yields the protein CAITSSTGNYEQYF.

The V gene is TRBV27, the J gene TRBJ1-5; D is ambiguous. Trimming cost V 2 bases and J 1 base, with 9 bases left between them. The CDR3 covers 15 residues. The germline V gene has CDR1 MNHEY and CDR2 SMNVEV (reference sequence). CDR3 loop: CASSLKHGSNQPQHF. The DNA of the CDR3 is TGTGCCAGCAGTTTAAAGCACGGGAGCAATCAGCCCCAGCATTTT.

The chain links TRBV21-1 to TRBJ2-1; no DNA check was done on the table's D call, TRBD1. TRBV21-1 is an annotated pseudogene. The CDR3 contains 16 residues. CDR3 loop: CASSVEDLGQDNEQFF. As DNA, the CDR3 is TGTGCCAGCAGCGTGGAAGACTTGGGACAGGATAATGAGCAGTTCTTC.

The V call is TRBV6-1, the J call TRBJ1-2; no definite D call. Trimming took off 2 bases at V and 0 bases at J, with 7 bases between the two ends. The length of the CDR3 is 14 residues. Per the germline V gene, CDR1 is MNHNS and CDR2 is SASEGT. This chain's CDR3 is CASSELDSNYGYTF. The CDR3 DNA is TGTGCCAGCAGTGAACTGGACTCTAACTATGGCTACACCTTC.

The chain combines TRBV5-1 with TRBJ1-1; TRBD1 aligns across 7 bases. The germline V gene encodes CDR1 SGHRS and CDR2 YFSETQ. The CDR3 length is 13 residues. Trimming took 5 bases from V and 2 from J; bases not matched to a gene: 3. CDR3 region: CASRYRGNTEAFF. CDR3 sequence (DNA): TGCGCCAGCAGGTACAGGGGCAACACTGAAGCTTTCTTT.

Details on this clone: This CDR3 is also generated by other DNA sequences in the sample. The chain is built from TRBV4-1 and TRBJ2-7; D not resolved. Germline V gives CDR1 MGHRA, CDR2 YSYEKL. The CDR3 length is 13 residues. Trimming took 1 base from V and 4 from J, leaving 8 bases between them. This CDR3 reads CASSQASSYEQYF. As DNA, the CDR3 is TGCGCCAGCAGCCAAGCTAGTTCTTACGAGCAGTACTTC.

V and J are TRBV25-1 and TRBJ1-2; 7 bases map to TRBD1. CDR1 and CDR2 (germline): MGHDK, SYGVNS. The CDR3 has 13 amino acids. The J segment lost 4 bases and the V segment lost 5 bases, leaving 4 bases of the junction unmatched. CDR3 region: CASSPGQPYGYTF. The CDR3 nucleotides read TGTGCCAGCAGTCCGGGACAGCCCTATGGCTACACCTTC.

This rearrangement joins TRBV6-5 to TRBJ1-2, with 10 bases matching TRBD1. CDR1 is MNHEY and CDR2 is SVGAGI in the germline V gene. V trimming: 2 bases; J trimming: 4 bases; junction bases outside the gene matches: 4. The CDR3 sequence is 15 residues long. CDR3 protein: CASSYHRTGGYGYTF. CDR3 DNA: TGTGCCAGCAGTTACCACCGGACAGGGGGCTATGGCTACACCTTC.

The J gene is TRBJ2-7, the V gene TRBV25-1, with TRBD2 matching 12 bases. The CDR3 runs to 18 residues. Germline CDR1 is MGHDK and CDR2 is SYGVNS. V shed 6 bases and J 3 bases; nucleotides not matched to a gene: 15. CDR3 in DNA: TGTGCCAGCAGCACCCCCCCGACTAGCGGGAGTGCCAACTACGAGCAGTACTTC. It specifies CASSTPPTSGSANYEQYF.

This clone was picked up one time. This chain connects TRBV10-3 to TRBJ2-7, with 8 bases matching TRBD1. Germline V gene sequence: CDR1 ENHRY, CDR2 SYGVKD. CDR3 length: 13 amino acids. V shed 6 bases and J 5 bases; nucleotides not matched to a gene: 6. The CDR3 spells CAISRDRYDEQYF. The CDR3 DNA sequence: TGTGCCATCAGCCGGGACAGGTACGACGAGCAGTACTTC.

This clone occurred a few times. The chain couples TRBV6-5 to TRBJ2-3; 8 bases map to TRBD1. This CDR3 region has 14 residues. The V and J ends lost 4 bases and 3 bases, in that order; junction bases with no gene match: 3. From germline, CDR1 is MNHEY and CDR2 SVGAGI. Written as DNA, the CDR3 is TGTGCCAGCAGTTTCGACAGGGGTACAGATACGCAGTATTTT. Translation: CASSFDRGTDTQYF.